Shown below are 3 T cell receptor beta chains from a single sample sequenced in a study of shared clonotypes between healthy human individuals. Produced via immunoSEQ multiplex PCR; TCRdb's table is partial and in-frame only. Here the sample spans 2,500,000 or so clones, approximately 92% being singletons. The material sequenced was naive CD4+ T cells sorted from blood. Subset defined: CD45RA+ positively selected. Receptors were obtained from a man aged 18 to 29 in good health.

This clone was detected once. This rearrangement joins TRBV6-5 to TRBJ2-3; tentatively, D is TRBD2 (5 bases). V lost 2 bases to trimming and J lost 0 bases, with 12 bases between them. Germline assignment: CDR1 MNHEY and CDR2 SVGAGI. This CDR3 is 16 amino acids long. For the CDR3, the DNA is TGTGCCAGCAGTTACCGCCGGACTGGCAGCACAGATACGCAGTATTTT. Its protein product is CASSYRRTGSTDTQYF.

In its sample, this clone was seen a few times. The gene calls are TRBV5-4 and TRBJ2-7; no clear D gene. V lost 0 bases, J lost 3 bases, and 10 bases lay in between. Germline CDR1 and CDR2: SGHNT and YYREEE (reference sequence). The CDR3 consists of 14 residues. The CDR3, as DNA: TGTGCCAGCAGCTTGGACCCTGAGGACTACGAGCAGTACTTC. Translated, it gives CASSLDPEDYEQYF.

The gene calls are TRBV2 and TRBJ2-1, with D unclear. The CDR3 loop spans 12 amino acids. The V gene's germline CDR1 is SNHLY and CDR2 FYNNEI. V shed 7 bases and J shed 5 bases, with 9 bases lying between them. For the CDR3, the DNA is TGTGCCAGCATGCAACGGGACAATGAGCAGTTCTTC. Its translation: CASMQRDNEQFF.